The TCR beta chain under discussion was sequenced for a study of blood T cell repertoires in COVID-19. The wider study: From the United States, Italy and Spain came samples of acute and convalescent COVID-19. Nucleic acid was either cDNA or gDNA, and it came from T cells, B-cell-depleted T cells, or PBMCs.

Per germline, CDR1 SGHAT and CDR2 FQNNGV. This CDR3 is 14 amino acids long. Trimming left V 7 bases short and J 2 bases short, with 11 bases between. Authors' data handling: Nucleated cell number was recorded as an estimate derived from reference gene primer amplification. Method: immunoSEQ multiplex PCR; TCRdb's copy keeps in-frame clones and lacks some. V and J calls plus clone size are reproduced from that table; the DNA served to infer D and trimming. The profile covers about 220,000 clones, with around 82% appearing a single time and less than 2.5% taken by the ten largest. The sample comprised peripheral blood. The chain couples TRBV11-2 to TRBJ2-2; D is undetermined. The sequence came from an older woman with acute or convalescent COVID-19. The CDR3, as DNA: TGTGCCAGCACCTTTACAGAAAACACCGGGGAGCTGTTTTTT. Protein product: CASTFTENTGELFF.